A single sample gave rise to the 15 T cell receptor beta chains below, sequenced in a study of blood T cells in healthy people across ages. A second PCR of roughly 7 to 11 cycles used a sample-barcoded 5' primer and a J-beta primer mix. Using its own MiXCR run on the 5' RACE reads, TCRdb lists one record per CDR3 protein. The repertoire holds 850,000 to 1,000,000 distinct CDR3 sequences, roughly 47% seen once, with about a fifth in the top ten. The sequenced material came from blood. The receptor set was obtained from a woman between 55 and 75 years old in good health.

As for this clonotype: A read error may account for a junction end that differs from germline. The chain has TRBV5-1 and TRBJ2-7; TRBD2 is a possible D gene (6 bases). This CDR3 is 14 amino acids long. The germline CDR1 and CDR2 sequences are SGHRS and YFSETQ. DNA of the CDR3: TGCGCCAGCAGCTCCGGGACTGAATCCTACGGGCAGTACTTC. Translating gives CASSSGTESYGQYF.

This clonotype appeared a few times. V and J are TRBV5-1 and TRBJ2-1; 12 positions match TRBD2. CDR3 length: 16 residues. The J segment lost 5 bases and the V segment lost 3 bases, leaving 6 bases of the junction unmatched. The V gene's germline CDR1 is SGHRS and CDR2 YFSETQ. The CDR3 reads CASSSILAGGNNEQFF. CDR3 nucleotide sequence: TGCGCCAGCAGCTCGATACTAGCGGGAGGTAACAATGAGCAGTTCTTC.

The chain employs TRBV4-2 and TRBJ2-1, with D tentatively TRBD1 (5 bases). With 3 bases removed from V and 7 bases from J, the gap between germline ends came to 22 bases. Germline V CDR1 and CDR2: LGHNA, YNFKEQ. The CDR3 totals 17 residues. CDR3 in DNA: TGTGCCAGCAGCCATACCAAAGCAGGGTTTTCGGATAATGAGCAGTTCTTC. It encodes CASSHTKAGFSDNEQFF.

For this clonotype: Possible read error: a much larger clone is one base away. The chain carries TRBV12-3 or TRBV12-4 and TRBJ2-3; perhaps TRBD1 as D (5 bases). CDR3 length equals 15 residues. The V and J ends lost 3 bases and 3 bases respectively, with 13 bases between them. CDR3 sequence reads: CASSLVRAKTDTQYF. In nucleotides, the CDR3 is TGTGCCAGCAGTTTGGTCAGGGCCAAAACAGATACGCAGTATTTT.

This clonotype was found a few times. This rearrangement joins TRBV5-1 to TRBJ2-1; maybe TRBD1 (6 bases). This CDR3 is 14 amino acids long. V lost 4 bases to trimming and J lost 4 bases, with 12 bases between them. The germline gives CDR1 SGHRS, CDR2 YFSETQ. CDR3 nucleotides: TGCGCCAGCAGCCAAGAGGACAGATACAATGAGCAGTTCTTC. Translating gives CASSQEDRYNEQFF.

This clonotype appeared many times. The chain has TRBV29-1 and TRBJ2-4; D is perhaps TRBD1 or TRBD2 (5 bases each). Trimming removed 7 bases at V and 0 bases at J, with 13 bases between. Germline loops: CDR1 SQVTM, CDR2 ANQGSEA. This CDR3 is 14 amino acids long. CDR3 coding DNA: TGCAGCGCCTACGAGAGGGGAGCCAAAAACATTCAGTACTTC. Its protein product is CSAYERGAKNIQYF.

The CDR3, as DNA: TGCAGCGTTGACAGGGGAGGTGCAGATACGCAGTATTTT. Residues: CSVDRGGADTQYF. The rearrangement joins TRBV29-1 to TRBJ2-3, with D possibly called TRBD1 or TRBD2 (6 bases each). Trimming took off 3 bases at V and 4 bases at J, with 11 bases between the two ends. This CDR3 has 13 amino acids. Per the germline V gene, CDR1 is SQVTM and CDR2 is ANQGSEA.

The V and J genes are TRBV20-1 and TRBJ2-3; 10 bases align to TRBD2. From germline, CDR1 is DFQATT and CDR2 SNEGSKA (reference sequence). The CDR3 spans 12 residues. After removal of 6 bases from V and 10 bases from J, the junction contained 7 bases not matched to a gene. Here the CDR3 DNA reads TGCAGTGCAGCGGGAGGGCTTCGGCCGCAGTATTTT. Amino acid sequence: CSAAGGLRPQYF.

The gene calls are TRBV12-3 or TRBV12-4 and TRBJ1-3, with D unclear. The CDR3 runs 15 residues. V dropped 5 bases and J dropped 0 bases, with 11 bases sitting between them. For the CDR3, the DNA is TGTGCCAGCAGTATCGCCGGAGGCTCTGGAAACACCATATATTTT. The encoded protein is CASSIAGGSGNTIYF.

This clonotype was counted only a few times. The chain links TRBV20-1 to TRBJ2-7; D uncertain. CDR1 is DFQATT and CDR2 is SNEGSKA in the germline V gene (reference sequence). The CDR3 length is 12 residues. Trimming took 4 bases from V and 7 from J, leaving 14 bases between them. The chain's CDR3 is CSANTRAWEQYF. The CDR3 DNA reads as TGCAGTGCTAATACACGGGCCTGGGAGCAGTACTTC.

CDR3 bases: TGTGCCACCAGCAGAACCGGGCCTCGCTACGAGCAGTACTTC. Amino acid sequence: CATSRTGPRYEQYF. V usage is TRBV15 and J usage is TRBJ2-7; D is unclear. The CDR3 covers 14 residues. The germline CDR1 and CDR2 sequences are LNHNV and YYDKDF (reference sequence). V lost 2 bases, J lost 3 bases, and 11 bases lay in between. The full variable domain, rest sourced from reference TRBV15 and TRBJ2-7, is DAMVIQNPRYQVTQFGKPVTLSCSQTLNHNVMYWYQQKSSQAPKLLFHYYDKDFNNEADTPDNFQSRRPNTSFCFLDIRSPGLGDTAMYLCATSRTGPRYEQYFGPGTRLTVT.

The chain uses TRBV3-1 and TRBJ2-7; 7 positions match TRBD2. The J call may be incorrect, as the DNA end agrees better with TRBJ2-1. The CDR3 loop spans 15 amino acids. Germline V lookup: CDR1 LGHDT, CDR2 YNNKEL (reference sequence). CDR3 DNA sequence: TGTGCCAGCAGCCAACACCCGGGGGGAGCAGGGGAGCAGTTCTTC. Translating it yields CASSQHPGGAGEQFF.

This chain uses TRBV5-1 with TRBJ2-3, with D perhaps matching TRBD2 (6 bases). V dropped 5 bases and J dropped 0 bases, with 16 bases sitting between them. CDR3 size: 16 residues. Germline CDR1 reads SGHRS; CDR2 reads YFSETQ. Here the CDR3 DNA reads TGCGCCAGCAGACCTGGAGCGGGTTCTAGCACAGATACGCAGTATTTT. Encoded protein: CASRPGAGSSTDTQYF.

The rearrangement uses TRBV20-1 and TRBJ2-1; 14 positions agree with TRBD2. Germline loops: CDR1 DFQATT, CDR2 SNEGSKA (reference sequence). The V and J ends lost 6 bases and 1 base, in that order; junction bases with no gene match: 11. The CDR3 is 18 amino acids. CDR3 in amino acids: CSAPGLAGASASYNEQFF. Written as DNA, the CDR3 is TGCAGTGCCCCGGGACTAGCGGGAGCCTCAGCGTCCTACAATGAGCAGTTCTTC.

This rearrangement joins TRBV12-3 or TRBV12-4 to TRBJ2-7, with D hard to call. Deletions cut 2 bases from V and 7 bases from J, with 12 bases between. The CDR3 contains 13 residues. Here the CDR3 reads CASSLLEEAEQYF. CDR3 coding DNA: TGTGCCAGCAGTTTACTAGAAGAGGCTGAGCAGTACTTC.